This passage covers 9 T cell receptor beta chains from one sample sequenced in a study of CD8 T cells in ankylosing spondylitis. Study-wide findings and caveats: Seemingly characteristic of ankylosing spondylitis blood was a TCR beta motif consisting of about 8 highly homologous variants.

Via MiXCR, TCRdb re-called the 5' RACE reads, giving one row per CDR3 protein. The data contain roughly 670,000 distinct CDR3 sequences, roughly 20% of them singletons. What these receptors recognize is not known. Sequencing was done on a sample of blood, either unsorted or a sorted T cell fraction (not recorded which). These receptors were taken from a male donor with ankylosing spondylitis.

Of note for this clonotype: The conserved final phenylalanine or tryptophan is absent from the CDR3, which likely points to a read error. CDR3 amino acids: CASSKGDQPQHL. The CDR3 bases are TGTGCCAGTAGTAAGGGTGATCAGCCCCAGCATTTA. The J gene is TRBJ1-5, the V gene TRBV19; no reliable D call. V lost 4 bases and J lost 5, with 6 bases in between. The germline V gene has CDR1 LNHDA and CDR2 SQIVND (reference sequence). This CDR3 contains 12 residues.

This clonotype was seen only a few times. The chain recombines TRBV4-2 with TRBJ1-5; D unresolved. Germline V CDR1 and CDR2: LGHNA, YNFKEQ. The CDR3 sequence is 15 residues long. Trimming took 4 bases from V and 3 from J, leaving 13 bases between them. CDR3 nucleotide sequence: TGTGCCAGCAGCCCGGCTCGCGGGGACAATCAGCCCCAGCATTTT. It yields the protein CASSPARGDNQPQHF.

This clonotype was counted a few times. This chain connects TRBV6-5 to TRBJ1-2, with D possibly TRBD1 on 6 matching bases. Germline V gene sequence: CDR1 MNHEY, CDR2 SVGAGI. CDR3 size: 16 residues. The V and J ends lost 2 bases and 8 bases respectively, with 21 bases between them. CDR3 loop: CASSYPKDSPYGGYTF. CDR3 sequence (DNA): TGTGCCAGCAGTTACCCAAAGGACAGCCCTTATGGGGGCTACACCTTC.

This clonotype occurred a few times. The chain joins TRBV6-2 or TRBV6-3 to TRBJ2-3, with 9 bases matching TRBD1. Germline CDR1 is MNHEY and CDR2 is SVGEGT. This CDR3 contains 16 residues. Trimming at V came to 6 bases and at J to 2 bases, leaving 9 bases not matched to a gene. The DNA of the CDR3 is TGTGCCAGCAGCTCCGCCGGGACAGGGTACACAGATACGCAGTATTTT. As protein: CASSSAGTGYTDTQYF.

As for this clonotype: One end of the junction does not line up with germline, which may come from a read error. The V gene is TRBV4-2, the J gene TRBJ2-5; 7 positions match TRBD2. The CDR3 runs 17 residues. CDR1 and CDR2 (germline): LGHNA, YNFKEQ. CDR3 DNA sequence: TGTGCCAGCGGCCAAGATACCGGTAGCGGGTACCAAGAGACCCAGTACTTC. Protein: CASGQDTGSGYQETQYF.

There are a few counts of this clonotype. The gene calls are TRBV29-1 and TRBJ2-7; no definite D call. Germline V lookup: CDR1 SQVTM, CDR2 ANQGSEA. Deletions cut 1 base from V and 6 bases from J, with 16 bases between. CDR3 size: 14 residues. In DNA, the CDR3 is TGCAGCGTTGAAGTTAATCCCTCATTTGGCGAGCAGTACTTC. This sequence encodes CSVEVNPSFGEQYF.

V gene TRBV4-3 combines with J gene TRBJ2-3; TRBD2 might be the D (6 bases). Trimming shortened V by 0 bases and J by 0 bases, and 7 bases separated the two germline ends. CDR1 LGHNA and CDR2 YSLEER come from the germline V gene. The CDR3 runs to 15 residues. The CDR3 nucleotides are TGCGCCAGCAGCCAAGATGGGGGGAGCACAGATACGCAGTATTTT. It codes for CASSQDGGSTDTQYF.

In its sample, this clonotype was seen a few times. The chain links TRBV29-1 to TRBJ1-5, with D maybe TRBD1 (5 bases). The CDR3 length is 13 residues. V dropped 4 bases and J dropped 4 bases, with 11 bases sitting between them. The germline V gene encodes CDR1 SQVTM and CDR2 ANQGSEA. The DNA of the CDR3 is TGCAGCGTTGCTGGGACGAGGAATCAGCCCCAGCATTTT. Its protein is CSVAGTRNQPQHF. Drawing the rest from reference TRBV29-1 and TRBJ1-5, the complete variable domain is SAVISQKPSRDICQRGTSLTIQCQVDSQVTMMFWYRQQPGQSLTLIATANQGSEATYESGFVIDKFPISRPNLTFSTLTVSNMSPEDSSIYLCSVAGTRNQPQHFGDGTRLSIL.

This clonotype was counted ten times or more. V and J are TRBV5-1 and TRBJ2-1; 9 bases are a match to TRBD2. CDR1 and CDR2 (germline): SGHRS, YFSETQ. V trimming: 1 base; J trimming: 4 bases; junction bases outside the gene matches: 3. The CDR3 loop spans 15 amino acids. CDR3 amino acids: CASSLLSGGYNEQFF. In DNA form, the CDR3 reads TGCGCCAGCAGCTTGCTTAGCGGGGGATACAATGAGCAGTTCTTC.